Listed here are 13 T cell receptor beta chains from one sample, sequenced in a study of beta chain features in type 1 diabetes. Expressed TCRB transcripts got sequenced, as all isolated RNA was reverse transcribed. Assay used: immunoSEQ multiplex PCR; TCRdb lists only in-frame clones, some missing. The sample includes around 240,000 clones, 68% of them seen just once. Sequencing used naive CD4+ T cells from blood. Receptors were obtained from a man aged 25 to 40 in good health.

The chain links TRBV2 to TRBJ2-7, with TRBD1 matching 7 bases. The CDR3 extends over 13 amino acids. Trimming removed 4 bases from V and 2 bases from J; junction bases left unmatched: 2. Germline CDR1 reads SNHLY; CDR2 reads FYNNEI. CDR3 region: CASSGDSTYEQYF. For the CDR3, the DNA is TGTGCCAGCAGTGGGGACAGCACCTACGAGCAGTACTTC. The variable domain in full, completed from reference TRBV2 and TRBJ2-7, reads EPEVTQTPSHQVTQMGQEVILRCVPISNHLYFYWYRQILGQKVEFLVSFYNNEISEKSEIFDDQFSVERPDGSNFTLKIRSTKLEDSAMYFCASSGDSTYEQYFGPGTRLTVT.

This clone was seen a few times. The CDR3 loop reads CASSNGGPPYEQYF. CDR3 bases: TGTGCCTCCAGTAACGGGGGGCCGCCCTACGAGCAGTACTTC. This chain joins TRBV10-3 and TRBJ2-7; weak D call: TRBD2 (7 bases). This CDR3 spans 14 amino acids. The V end was cut by 11 bases, the J end by 2 bases, with 19 bases between. Looked up from germline, CDR1 is ENHRY and CDR2 is SYGVKD.

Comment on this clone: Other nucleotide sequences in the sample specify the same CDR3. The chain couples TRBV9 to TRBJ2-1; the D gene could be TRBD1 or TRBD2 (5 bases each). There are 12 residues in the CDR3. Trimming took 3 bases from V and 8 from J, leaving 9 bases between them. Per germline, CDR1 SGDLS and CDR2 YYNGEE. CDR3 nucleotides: TGTGCCAGCAGCGCACGAGGGGATGAGCAGTTCTTC. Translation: CASSARGDEQFF.

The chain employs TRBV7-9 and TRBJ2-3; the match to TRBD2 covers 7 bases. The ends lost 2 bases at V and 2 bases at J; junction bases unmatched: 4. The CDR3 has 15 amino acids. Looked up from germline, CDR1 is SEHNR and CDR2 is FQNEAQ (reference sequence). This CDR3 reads CASSLRRGDTDTQYF. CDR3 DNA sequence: TGTGCCAGCAGCTTAAGACGGGGGGACACAGATACGCAGTATTTT.

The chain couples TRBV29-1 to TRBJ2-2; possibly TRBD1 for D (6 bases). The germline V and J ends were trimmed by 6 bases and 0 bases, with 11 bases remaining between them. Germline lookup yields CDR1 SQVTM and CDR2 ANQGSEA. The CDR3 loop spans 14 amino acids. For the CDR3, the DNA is TGCAGCGTCAGTGAGGGGGCGAACACCGGGGAGCTGTTTTTT. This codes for CSVSEGANTGELFF.

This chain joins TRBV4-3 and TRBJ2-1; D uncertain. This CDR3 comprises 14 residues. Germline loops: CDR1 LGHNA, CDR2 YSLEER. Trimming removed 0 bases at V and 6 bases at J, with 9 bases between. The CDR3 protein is CASSQDMNGNEQFF. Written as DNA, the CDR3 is TGCGCCAGCAGCCAAGATATGAACGGCAATGAGCAGTTCTTC.

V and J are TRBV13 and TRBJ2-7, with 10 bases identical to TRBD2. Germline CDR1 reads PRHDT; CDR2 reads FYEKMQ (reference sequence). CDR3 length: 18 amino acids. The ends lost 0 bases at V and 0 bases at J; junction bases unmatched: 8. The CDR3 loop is CASSLGPPLAGVSYEQYF. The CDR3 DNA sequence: TGTGCCAGCAGCTTAGGACCCCCCCTAGCGGGAGTCTCCTACGAGCAGTACTTC.

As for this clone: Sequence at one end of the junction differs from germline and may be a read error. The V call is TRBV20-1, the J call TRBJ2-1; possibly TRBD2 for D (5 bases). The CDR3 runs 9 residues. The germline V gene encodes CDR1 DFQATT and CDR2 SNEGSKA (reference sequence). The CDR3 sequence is CSAKILDLF. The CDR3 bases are TGCAGTGCCAAGATACTAGATCTCTTC.

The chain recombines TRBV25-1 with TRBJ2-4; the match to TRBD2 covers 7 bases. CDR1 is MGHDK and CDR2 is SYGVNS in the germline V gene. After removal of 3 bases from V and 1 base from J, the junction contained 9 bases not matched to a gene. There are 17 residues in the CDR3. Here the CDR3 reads CASSDSGGGSAKNIQYF. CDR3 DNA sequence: TGTGCCAGCAGTGATAGTGGCGGCGGGAGTGCCAAAAACATTCAGTACTTC. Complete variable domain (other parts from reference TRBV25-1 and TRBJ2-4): EADIYQTPRYLVIGTGKKITLECSQTMGHDKMYWYQQDPGMELHLIHYSYGVNSTEKGDLSSESTVSRIRTEHFPLTLESARPSHTSQYLCASSDSGGGSAKNIQYFGAGTRLSVL.

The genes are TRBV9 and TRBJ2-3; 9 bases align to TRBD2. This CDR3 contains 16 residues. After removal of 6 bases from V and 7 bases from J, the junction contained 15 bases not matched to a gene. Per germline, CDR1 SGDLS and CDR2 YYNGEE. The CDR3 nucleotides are TGTGCCAGCACCCCCACGGGTAGCGGGAGCATTTATACGCAGTATTTT. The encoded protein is CASTPTGSGSIYTQYF.

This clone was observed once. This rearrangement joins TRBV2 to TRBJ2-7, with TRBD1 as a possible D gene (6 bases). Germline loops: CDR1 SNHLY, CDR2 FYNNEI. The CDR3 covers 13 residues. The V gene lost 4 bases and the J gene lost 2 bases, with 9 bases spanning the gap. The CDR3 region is CASSVGQTYEQYF. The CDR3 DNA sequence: TGTGCCAGCAGTGTCGGACAGACCTACGAGCAGTACTTC.

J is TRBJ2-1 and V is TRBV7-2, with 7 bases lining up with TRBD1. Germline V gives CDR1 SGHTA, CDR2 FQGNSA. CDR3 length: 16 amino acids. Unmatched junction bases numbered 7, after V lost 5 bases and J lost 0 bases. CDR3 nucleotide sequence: TGTGCCAGCAGCCAGGGACAGCCGAGCTCCTACAATGAGCAGTTCTTC. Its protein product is CASSQGQPSSYNEQFF.

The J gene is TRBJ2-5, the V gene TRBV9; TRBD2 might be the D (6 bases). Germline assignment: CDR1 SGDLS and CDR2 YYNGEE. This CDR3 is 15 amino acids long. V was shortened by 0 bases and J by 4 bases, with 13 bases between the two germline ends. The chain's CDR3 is CASSVAGVEGETQYF. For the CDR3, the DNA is TGTGCCAGCAGCGTAGCGGGAGTAGAGGGAGAGACCCAGTACTTC.